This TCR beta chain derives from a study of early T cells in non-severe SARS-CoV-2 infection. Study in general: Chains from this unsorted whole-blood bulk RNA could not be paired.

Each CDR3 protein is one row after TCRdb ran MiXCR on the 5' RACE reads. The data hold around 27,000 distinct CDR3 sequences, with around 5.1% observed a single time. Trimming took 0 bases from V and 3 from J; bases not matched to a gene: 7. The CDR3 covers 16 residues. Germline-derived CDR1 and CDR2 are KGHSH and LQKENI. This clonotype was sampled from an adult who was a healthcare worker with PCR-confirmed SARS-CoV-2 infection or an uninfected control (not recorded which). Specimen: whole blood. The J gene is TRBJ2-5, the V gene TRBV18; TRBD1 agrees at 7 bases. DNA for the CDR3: TGTGCCAGCTCACCACCAGGACAGGCAAAGAAAGAGACCCAGTACTTC. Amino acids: CASSPPGQAKKETQYF.